The rows below give T cell receptor beta chains drawn from one sample of a study of identical twins. TCRdb itself ran the 5' RACE reads through MiXCR, one entry per CDR3 protein. The table has 500,000 to 700,000 distinct CDR3 sequences, just over 7% seen once; the top ten hold 1.6%. This sample also belongs to another study, concerning yellow fever vaccine responses in identical twins.

The sample consisted of PBMCs. These receptors all stem from a woman aged 18-29 years in good health. Each CDR3 is given with its conserved first and last residue. Fields, in order: V gene, D gene, clone size, J gene, CDR3 DNA, CDR3 protein. The D gene is left open where the match is weak. Some rows mark clone size as missing; the rest say once, few, many or name a class of expanded clone.

TRBV10-3,-,-,TRBJ1-5,TGTGCCATCAGTGCGGGTTCTGGGGTTCAGCCCCAGCATTTT,CAISAGSGVQPQHF
TRBV2,-,-,TRBJ1-2,TGTGCCAGCAATAGAGGTGGGGGGACTTATGGCTACACCTTC,CASNRGGGTYGYTF
TRBV11-2,-,few,TRBJ1-6,TGTGCCAGCAGTTCAACTCCGAGCTCCTATAATTCACCCCTCCACTTT,CASSSTPSSYNSPLHF
TRBV4-1,-,many,TRBJ1-2,TGCGCCAGCACCGATGGACAGATACCTAACTATGGCTACACCTTC,CASTDGQIPNYGYTF
TRBV6-1,-,few,TRBJ2-2,TGTGCCAGCAGCGACCAAGGTACCGGGGAGCTGTTTTTT,CASSDQGTGELFF
TRBV20-1,TRBD2,many,TRBJ2-1,TGCAGTGCCAGACGCGGGGGGTTGAACAATGAGCAGTTCTTC,CSARRGGLNNEQFF
TRBV24-1,-,-,TRBJ2-3,TGTGCCACCAGTGACGGCGGACAGACCCGCACAGATACGCAGTATTTT,CATSDGGQTRTDTQYF
TRBV25-1,-,-,TRBJ2-5,TGTGCCAGCAGTGTGTTAGCGGACGAGACCCAGTGCTTC,CASSVLADETQCF
TRBV15,-,few,TRBJ2-3,TGTGCCACCAGCAGAGATAAAGTGGGCCAAGATACGCAGTATTTT,CATSRDKVGQDTQYF
TRBV24-1,-,few,TRBJ2-3,TGTGCCACCAGTGATTTTGCGGTGGGGTTCTCCACAGATACGCAGTATTTT,CATSDFAVGFSTDTQYF
TRBV5-1,-,few,TRBJ1-6,TGCGCCAGCAGCTCCCGATCAGGGGATAATTCACCCCTCCACTTT,CASSSRSGDNSPLHF
TRBV7-6,TRBD1,few,TRBJ1-6,TGTGCCAGCAGCGCCGGACAGGGGGGAAGATCACCCCTCCACTTT,CASSAGQGGRSPLHF
TRBV20-1,-,-,TRBJ2-1,TGCAGTGCTACAGATGGCAGCTACAATGAGCAGTTCTTC,CSATDGSYNEQFF
TRBV6-5,TRBD2,few,TRBJ2-1,TGTGCCAGCAGTTACGGCGGGGGGGTTAATGAGCAGTTCTTC,CASSYGGGVNEQFF
TRBV9,-,few,TRBJ1-4,TGTGCCAGCAGCGTCGAGGGAATTAATGAAAAACTGTTTTTT,CASSVEGINEKLFF
TRBV5-6,-,-,TRBJ2-2,TGTGCCAGCAGCTTGGCCCAGGGGTTCGGGGAGCTGTTTTTT,CASSLAQGFGELFF